The 31 T cell receptor beta chains given below trace back to one sample, sequenced in a study of T cells in Graves' hyperthyroidism and ophthalmopathy. Amplified TCR beta CDR3 regions derived from RNA transcripts. The HTBI primer set served for first-round RT-PCR of the TCR CDR3. TCRdb ran MiXCR on the multiplex PCR reads and lists one entry per CDR3 protein. The sample carries about 560,000 distinct CDR3 sequences, 16% recorded once. The sequenced sample consisted of blood. The receptors were sampled from a woman between 18 and 29 years old with Graves' hyperthyroidism.

In its sample, this clonotype was seen a few times. The rearrangement links TRBV25-1 to TRBJ1-5; D is uncertain. Germline values: CDR1 MGHDK, CDR2 SYGVNS. The V and J ends lost 3 bases and 4 bases respectively, with 28 bases between them. The CDR3 spans 20 residues. CDR3 loop: CASSDHSSPHRFNENQPQHF. The CDR3, as DNA: TGTGCCAGCAGTGATCACAGCTCTCCACACCGGTTTAATGAGAATCAGCCCCAGCATTTT.

This clonotype was seen at least ten times. The chain employs TRBV5-1 and TRBJ2-3; 9 bases agree with TRBD2. Per the germline V gene, CDR1 is SGHRS and CDR2 is YFSETQ. The CDR3 spans 16 residues. V gave up 0 bases and J gave up 2 bases; unmatched junction bases: 4. CDR3 in DNA: TGCGCCAGCAGCTTGGAAGCGGGGGGCGTCACAGATACGCAGTATTTT. This sequence encodes CASSLEAGGVTDTQYF.

The V and J genes are TRBV20-1 and TRBJ2-1, with 11 nucleotides matching TRBD2. CDR3 length equals 17 residues. CDR1 and CDR2 (germline): DFQATT, SNEGSKA (reference sequence). Trimming took 6 bases from V and 0 from J; bases not matched to a gene: 10. CDR3 amino acids: CSAPGTSGSGSYNEQFF. In nucleotides, the CDR3 is TGCAGTGCCCCCGGAACTAGCGGGAGTGGCTCCTACAATGAGCAGTTCTTC.

The chain has TRBV6-6 and TRBJ1-2, with D possibly TRBD1 on 5 matching bases. The CDR3 has 13 residues. The germline V and J ends were trimmed by 0 bases and 7 bases, with 9 bases remaining between them. The germline V gene encodes CDR1 MNHNY and CDR2 SVGAGI (reference sequence). The CDR3 loop is CASSYSGVGGYTF. The CDR3, as DNA: TGTGCCAGCAGTTACTCGGGGGTCGGTGGCTACACCTTC.

This clonotype was counted ten times or more. The rearrangement links TRBV20-1 to TRBJ1-6; perhaps TRBD1 as D (6 bases). Per the germline V gene, CDR1 is DFQATT and CDR2 is SNEGSKA (reference sequence). V lost 2 bases to trimming and J lost 10 bases, with 12 bases between them. This CDR3 has 13 amino acids. The CDR3 protein is CSARWGAESPLHF. CDR3 DNA: TGCAGTGCTAGATGGGGGGCAGAGTCACCCCTCCACTTT.

This clonotype showed up just a few times. The chain links TRBV3-1 to TRBJ2-7, with D unresolved. The ends were cut back, 5 bases at V and 5 bases at J, with 7 bases in the middle. This CDR3 has 11 amino acids. The germline gives CDR1 LGHDT, CDR2 YNNKEL (reference sequence). CDR3 region: CASSNRHEQYF. The DNA of the CDR3 is TGTGCCAGCAGCAACAGACACGAGCAGTACTTC.

This clonotype showed up just a few times. The chain combines TRBV28 with TRBJ2-3; 7 bases align to TRBD2. Germline-derived CDR1 and CDR2 are MDHEN and SYDVKM. Unmatched junction bases numbered 7, after V lost 5 bases and J lost 2 bases. This CDR3 spans 15 amino acids. CDR3 in DNA: TGTGCCAGCAGTCTGGATAGCGGGTACACAGATACGCAGTATTTT. Its protein product is CASSLDSGYTDTQYF.

This clonotype has a count of ten or more. The chain combines TRBV27 with TRBJ2-7; D tentatively fits TRBD1 or TRBD2 (5 bases each). CDR1 is MNHEY, CDR2 SMNVEV, per germline (reference sequence). V was clipped by 5 bases and J by 2 bases, with 10 bases between them. The CDR3 sequence is 13 residues long. The CDR3 loop is CASSRDVTYEQYF. DNA of the CDR3: TGTGCCAGCAGTAGGGACGTTACCTACGAGCAGTACTTC.

This clonotype was seen repeatedly, ten times or more. This chain joins TRBV28 and TRBJ2-7; maybe TRBD1 (6 bases). The CDR3 loop spans 13 amino acids. From germline, CDR1 is MDHEN and CDR2 SYDVKM. V was cut by 6 bases and J by 3 bases, with 12 bases left in between. The CDR3 DNA is TGTGCCAGCAGGCCCGGACAGATCTACGAGCAGTACTTC. Its protein product is CASRPGQIYEQYF.

The V and J genes are TRBV20-1 and TRBJ2-2, with TRBD2 matching 14 bases. CDR1 is DFQATT, CDR2 SNEGSKA, per germline (reference sequence). V lost 6 bases, J lost 4 bases, and 7 bases stayed unmatched. CDR3 length equals 16 residues. The CDR3 nucleotides are TGCAGTGCACGGACTAGCGGGGGGCAGAGCACCGGGGAGCTGTTTTTT. This translates into CSARTSGGQSTGELFF.

There are many counts of this clonotype. V usage is TRBV3-1 and J usage is TRBJ1-6; D not certain. With 4 bases removed from V and 10 bases from J, the gap between germline ends came to 14 bases. Germline lookup yields CDR1 LGHDT and CDR2 YNNKEL (reference sequence). This CDR3 region has 14 residues. The CDR3 loop is CASSREREASPLHF. As DNA, the CDR3 is TGTGCCAGCAGCCGAGAAAGGGAGGCCTCACCCCTCCACTTT.

This clonotype came up a few times. The chain couples TRBV20-1 to TRBJ1-5; no firm D call. CDR1 is DFQATT and CDR2 is SNEGSKA in the germline V gene (reference sequence). V was clipped by 2 bases and J by 5 bases, with 13 bases between them. The CDR3 length is 14 residues. The CDR3 is CSARPAQSYQPQHF. Written as DNA, the CDR3 is TGCAGTGCTAGACCCGCCCAGAGTTATCAGCCCCAGCATTTT.

This clonotype has more than one count but fewer than ten. The gene calls are TRBV4-1 and TRBJ2-7; no firm D call. Trimming took 0 bases from V and 9 from J, leaving 15 bases between them. CDR1 is MGHRA and CDR2 is YSYEKL in the germline V gene. This CDR3 has 14 amino acids. CDR3 coding DNA: TGCGCCAGCAGCCAAGATGGTGGGGTTAGAGGGCAGTACTTC. Translation gives CASSQDGGVRGQYF.

This clonotype was seen only a few times. The chain is built from TRBV5-1 and TRBJ2-5; 10 nucleotides align to TRBD1. CDR1 is SGHRS and CDR2 is YFSETQ in the germline V gene. Trimming at V came to 1 base and at J to 5 bases, leaving 11 bases not matched to a gene. The CDR3 is 17 amino acids. This chain's CDR3 is CASSLHRGTGVLETQYF. The CDR3 coding sequence is TGCGCCAGCAGCTTGCACCGTGGGACAGGGGTCCTGGAGACCCAGTACTTC.

This chain links TRBV7-8 with TRBJ2-7, with a weak D call TRBD2 (5 bases). Germline CDR1 reads SGHVS; CDR2 reads FQNEAQ. The CDR3 spans 14 residues. V lost 0 bases to trimming and J lost 3 bases, with 9 bases between them. In DNA, the CDR3 is TGTGCCAGCAGCTTAGCGGGAGACTACTACGAGCAGTACTTC. Encoded protein: CASSLAGDYYEQYF.

The CDR3 is CSARDQRRALETQYF. The CDR3 DNA reads as TGCAGTGCTAGAGATCAACGGAGGGCCCTCGAGACCCAGTACTTC. The chain is built from TRBV20-1 and TRBJ2-5; D possibly corresponds to TRBD2 (6 bases). The ends were cut back, 0 bases at V and 5 bases at J, with 16 bases in the middle. Germline V gene sequence: CDR1 DFQATT, CDR2 SNEGSKA (reference sequence). The length of the CDR3 is 15 residues.

The V gene is TRBV7-6, the J gene TRBJ2-7; 11 bases line up with TRBD2. This CDR3 comprises 17 residues. In germline, CDR1 is SGHVS, CDR2 FNYEAQ. V lost 2 bases, J lost 5 bases, and 11 bases stayed unmatched. CDR3 protein: CASSLNIPGTSGNEQYF. In DNA form, the CDR3 reads TGTGCCAGCAGCTTAAACATACCCGGGACTAGCGGTAACGAGCAGTACTTC. Full variable domain (missing parts from reference TRBV7-6 and TRBJ2-7): GAGVSQSPRYKVTKRGQDVALRCDPISGHVSLYWYRQALGQGPEFLTYFNYEAQQDKSGLPNDRFSAERPEGSISTLTIQRTEQRDSAMYRCASSLNIPGTSGNEQYFGPGTRLTVT.

In regard to this clonotype: A read error may explain this, as a much larger clone is one base away. This sequence joins TRBV7-2 and TRBJ2-5; D is uncertain. CDR1 and CDR2 (germline): SGHTA, FQGNSA. The CDR3 consists of 14 residues. CDR3 loop: CASSFLRYQETQCF. The CDR3 nucleotides are TGTGCCAGCAGCTTCCTGAGGTACCAAGAGACCCAGTGCTTC.

The rearrangement uses TRBV2 and TRBJ2-5; TRBD2 aligns across 11 bases. The CDR3 runs to 12 residues. In germline, CDR1 is SNHLY, CDR2 FYNNEI. The CDR3: CATRTSGETQYF. The CDR3 DNA is TGTGCAACCCGGACTAGCGGGGAGACCCAGTACTTC.

This clonotype was detected a few times. This sequence joins TRBV5-1 and TRBJ2-5, with D possibly TRBD1 on 6 matching bases. The V and J ends lost 1 base and 3 bases respectively, with 10 bases between them. The CDR3 loop spans 14 amino acids. Germline lookup yields CDR1 SGHRS and CDR2 YFSETQ. Here the CDR3 DNA reads TGCGCCAGCAGCTTGTCAGGGGTGAAAGAGACCCAGTACTTC. Translating it yields CASSLSGVKETQYF.

This clonotype showed up just a few times. The V and J genes are TRBV5-1 and TRBJ2-3; 8 bases map to TRBD2. Germline CDR1 SGHRS, CDR2 YFSETQ. V dropped 0 bases and J dropped 4; count of bases not matched to a gene: 7. CDR3 size: 16 residues. The CDR3, as DNA: TGCGCCAGCAGCTTGGCCGGGCGGGGGGCCCCAGATACGCAGTATTTT. Residues: CASSLAGRGAPDTQYF.

This clonotype showed up many times. The chain carries TRBV10-3 and TRBJ1-2; maybe TRBD1 (6 bases). The CDR3 contains 14 residues. Germline CDR1 reads ENHRY; CDR2 reads SYGVKD. V was shortened by 2 bases and J by 8 bases, with 15 bases between the two germline ends. Here the CDR3 reads CAISEEAGAKGYTF. The CDR3 coding sequence is TGTGCCATCAGTGAGGAGGCAGGGGCGAAAGGCTACACCTTC.

This clonotype came up a few times. The V call is TRBV6-6, the J call TRBJ2-1; D perhaps matches TRBD2 (5 bases). Germline V CDR1 and CDR2: MNHNY, SVGAGI (reference sequence). V was shortened by 0 bases and J by 2 bases, with 11 bases between the two germline ends. CDR3 length: 16 residues. For the CDR3, the DNA is TGTGCCAGCAGTTACTCAGTTCGGGAAGCCTACAATGAGCAGTTCTTC. Translation gives CASSYSVREAYNEQFF.

This clonotype was found many times. CDR3 nucleotides: TGTGCCAGCAGCACTACAGGGAACGACGAGCAGTACTTC. Its protein is CASSTTGNDEQYF. This chain links TRBV28 with TRBJ2-7, with D maybe TRBD1 (6 bases). Germline loops: CDR1 MDHEN, CDR2 SYDVKM. Trimming left V 6 bases short and J 5 bases short, with 14 bases between. CDR3 length: 13 amino acids.

This clonotype turned up a few times. The chain links TRBV10-3 to TRBJ2-7, with 8 bases that match TRBD2. Germline V gives CDR1 ENHRY, CDR2 SYGVKD. The CDR3 length is 14 residues. J gave up 4 bases and V 5 bases, and 7 bases lay outside the gene matches. DNA of the CDR3: TGTGCCATCAGTTCGGAGCGGGAGTATTACGAGCAGTACTTC. Translation gives CAISSEREYYEQYF.

This clonotype was detected only once. A read error may produce the germline difference seen at one junction end. This chain connects TRBV6-5 to TRBJ1-2, with TRBD1 as a possible D gene (6 bases). Germline-derived CDR1 and CDR2 are MNHEY and SVGAGI. The CDR3 contains 14 residues. The CDR3 coding sequence is TGTACCAGCAGTTACTCAACGACAGGCTATGGCTACACCTTC. It encodes CTSSYSTTGYGYTF.

This clonotype was detected many times. The V gene is TRBV20-1, the J gene TRBJ1-5, with a possible D match to TRBD1 (6 bases). The CDR3 is 13 amino acids. Trimming took 5 bases from V and 0 from J, leaving 8 bases between them. Germline values: CDR1 DFQATT, CDR2 SNEGSKA (reference sequence). CDR3 protein: CSAEDSSNQPQHF. The CDR3 DNA reads as TGCAGTGCTGAGGACAGTAGCAATCAGCCCCAGCATTTT.

This clonotype was counted many times. V and J are TRBV28 and TRBJ2-5; D is ambiguous. Between the trimmed V and J ends, which lost 6 bases and 7 bases, there was a span of 12 bases. The V gene's germline CDR1 is MDHEN and CDR2 SYDVKM. This CDR3 has 12 amino acids. In DNA, the CDR3 is TGTGCCAGCAGGCAGGCTCCGGGGACCCAGTACTTC. This encodes CASRQAPGTQYF.

CDR3 nucleotides: TGTGCCAGCGGTCCGCAGGGGGCTAACTATGGCTACACCTTC. It yields the protein CASGPQGANYGYTF. V is TRBV12-3 or TRBV12-4 and J is TRBJ1-2; 7 bases agree with TRBD1. J was trimmed by 0 bases and V by 8 bases; bases with no gene match: 6. The CDR3 has 14 amino acids.

Concerning this clonotype itself: This may arise from a read error, as a much more abundant clone is one base away. The chain couples TRBV19 to TRBJ2-7; D remains ambiguous. TRBJ2-1 explains the end of the DNA better; the J call may be wrong. Germline V lookup: CDR1 LNHDA, CDR2 SQIVND (reference sequence). The CDR3 runs 15 residues. Here the CDR3 reads CASSIQADPSYEQFF. The CDR3 bases are TGTGCCAGTAGTATACAGGCCGACCCTTCCTACGAGCAGTTCTTC.

This clonotype has more than one count but fewer than ten. The V and J genes are TRBV6-2 or TRBV6-3 and TRBJ2-7; 8 bases are a match to TRBD1. V lost 6 bases, J lost 1 base, and 2 bases stayed unmatched. The CDR3 runs to 13 residues. CDR1 is MNHEY, CDR2 SVGEGT, per germline. The DNA for the CDR3 is TGTGCCAGCAGGGGGACAGGATCCTACGAGCAGTACTTC. Translating gives CASRGTGSYEQYF.